What follows are 2 T cell receptor beta chains derived from one specimen sequenced in a study of cytomegalovirus exposure and HLA in healthy donors (dated by TCRdb to 2017 to 2019). The library was made by the immunoSEQ multiplex PCR assay. A mixture of 60 forward primers for TCR Vbeta segments and 13 reverse primers for TCR Jbeta segments was used in the multiplex PCR. Held by TCRdb, this immuneACCESS table contains in-frame sequences only and omits some clones. Under half of the omission traces to an unresolved V gene where checked; the cause of the rest is unknown. This sample has approximately 150,000 clones in its table, and around 83% of those were observed once. Less than 5% of the sample belongs to the ten largest clones. What was sequenced was PBMCs. These TCRs come from a man aged 45 to 65 in good health and CMV-seropositive.

The chain is built from TRBV29-1 and TRBJ2-2; D is unresolved. The V gene lost 4 bases and the J gene lost 4 bases, with 4 bases spanning the gap. CDR3 length: 11 amino acids. Germline V gene sequence: CDR1 SQVTM, CDR2 ANQGSEA. In DNA, the CDR3 is TGCAGCGTTGTGGCCACCGGGGAGCTGTTTTTT. Translated, it gives CSVVATGELFF.

The V call is TRBV2, the J call TRBJ2-1; TRBD2 aligns across 7 bases. Germline-derived CDR1 and CDR2 are SNHLY and FYNNEI. V was pared by 1 base and J by 3 bases, with 6 bases of the junction left unmatched. This CDR3 is 16 amino acids long. The CDR3: CASSEVPAGLYNEQFF. CDR3 in DNA: TGTGCCAGCAGTGAAGTCCCAGCGGGGCTCTACAATGAGCAGTTCTTC.